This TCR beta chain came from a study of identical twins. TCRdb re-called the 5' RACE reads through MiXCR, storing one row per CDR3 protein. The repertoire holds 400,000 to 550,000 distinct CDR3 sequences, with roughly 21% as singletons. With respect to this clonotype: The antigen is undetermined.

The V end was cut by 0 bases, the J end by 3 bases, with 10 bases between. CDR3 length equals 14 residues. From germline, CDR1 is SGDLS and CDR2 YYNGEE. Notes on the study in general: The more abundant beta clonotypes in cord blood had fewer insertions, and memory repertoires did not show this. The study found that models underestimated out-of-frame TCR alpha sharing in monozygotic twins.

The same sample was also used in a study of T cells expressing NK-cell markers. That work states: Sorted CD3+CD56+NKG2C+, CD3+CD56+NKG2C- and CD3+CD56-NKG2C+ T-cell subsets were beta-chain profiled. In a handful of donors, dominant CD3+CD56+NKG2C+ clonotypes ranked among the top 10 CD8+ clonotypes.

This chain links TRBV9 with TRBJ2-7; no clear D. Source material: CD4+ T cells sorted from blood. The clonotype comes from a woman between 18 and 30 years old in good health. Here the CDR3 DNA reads TGTGCCAGCAGCGTAGTTCCCGGCAGCTACGAGCAGTACTTC. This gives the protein CASSVVPGSYEQYF.